This T cell receptor beta chain derives from a study of beta chain features in type 1 diabetes. Study-wide findings and caveats: People with Type 1 diabetes carried modestly yet significantly shorter TCRB CDR3s in all four CD4+ subsets.

Isolated RNA was reverse transcribed in full, so expressed TCRB transcripts were sequenced. Sequencing of naive, central memory and regulatory T cell samples gave an average of around 4 million reads. Produced via immunoSEQ multiplex PCR; TCRdb's table is partial and in-frame only. The table records 500,000 to 650,000 clones, roughly 12% of them present only once. This clone has only one observation. The antigen is not known. This CDR3 spans 14 amino acids. Trimming took 1 base from V and 5 from J, leaving 11 bases between them. Per the germline V gene, CDR1 is LGHNA and CDR2 is YSLEER. The chain combines TRBV4-3 with TRBJ1-1, with D possibly matching TRBD1 (6 bases). Sequences were obtained from naive CD4+ T cells from blood. This sequence originates from a man aged 25 to 40 with type 1 diabetes. The CDR3 coding sequence is TGCGCCAGCAGCCAAGGGGGGCCGGGTACTGAAGCTTTCTTT. It encodes CASSQGGPGTEAFF.